The sequence of this TCR beta chain was determined in a study of shared clonotypes between healthy human individuals (TCRdb year 2020). Concerning the study at large: Three men and a couple of women, aged 18 to 49 years, made up the cohort. For each donor, CD4 naive and CD4 memory were each run on three plates, CD8 naive on two plates, and CD8 memory on one plate. To estimate repertoire size and how much clonotype sharing occurs between individuals, the study deeply sequenced the blood TCR repertoires of five or six healthy adults. To increase sequencing depth and limit assay-specific biases, different laboratories used diverse techniques to prepare libraries and sequence TCR repertoires. Between about 0.8 and 9.5 billion PBMCs per donor were obtained by leukapheresis. On the study overall, not on this receptor specifically: Pairwise subsampling indicated that sequencing depth was expected to affect the degree of clonotype sharing among donors. Incomplete sequencing was indicated by rarefaction of sorted-subset datasets, despite the large sequencing depth. Sampling was restricted to blood, and TCR repertoires in tissues likely differ from the TCR repertoires found in blood. Clonotypes shared by all four sorted-subset donors showed higher generation probabilities than non-shared clonotypes. Because the study included only a small number of donors, the genetic and exposure-history diversity represented was limited. Across a handful of donors, approximately 4.9% of naive CD4, approximately 3.6% of naive CD8, about 2% of memory CD4, and roughly 0.4% of memory CD8 clonotypes were shared. Naive subsets generally had larger estimated clonotype richness than memory subsets did.

The CDR3 has 14 amino acids, counting the end cysteine and phenylalanine. The retained sequence is limited to the CDR3, 42 bases, with the frame set at the first base. CDR1 SEHNR and CDR2 FQNEAQ were looked up in the germline V gene (reference sequence). V loses 5 bases at its end and J loses 4 bases; junction bases beyond the gene matches: 4. Notes on this clone: Its antigen is still unknown. Per-nucleotide qualities are absent, and no much larger clonotype sits a single base away. Other DNA sequences in this specimen translate into the identical CDR3.

CD8 naive samples were obtained by positive selection for CCR7 among CD45RO-negative cells, yielding a CD45RA+CCR7+ population from which TemRA cells were excluded. Healthy HIV-negative adults with no recently reported acute infections or vaccinations were included as donors. Every donor was a Caucasian adult living in Nashville, Tennessee, USA. After blood collection by leukapheresis, PBMCs were isolated using Ficoll-Histopaque density gradient centrifugation and then cryopreserved in the vapor phase of liquid nitrogen. Purity and quantity of every magnetically sorted T cell population were checked by analytical flow cytometry. Each sorted fraction had its genomic DNA isolated and then quantified by UV absorbance on a Nanodrop 2000c. Using the deep immunoSEQ assay, multiplex PCR amplified TCR CDR3 regions from genomic DNA. Genomic DNA extracted from each cell subset was distributed evenly over all wells of several immunoSEQ 96-well plates, and each plate served as one replicate. For sorted subsets, 150 to 250 ng of genomic DNA, equivalent to around 29,000 T cell genomes, went into each replicate PCR. Purified libraries were quantified with a Qubit 3.0 fluorometer, sized on a Bioanalyzer 2100, and re-quantified with the KAPA Library Quantification kit. A separate single-read 150-cycle Illumina NextSeq 550 flow cell was used to sequence each immunoSEQ 96-well plate. As for the authors' bioinformatics: Because only junctional sequences without quality scores were contained in the immunoSEQ output, filtering matching that applied to full-length reads could not be performed. To assign V/J genes and CDR3, sequences were annotated against IMGT germline references using PyIR, a Python wrapper for IgBLAST v1.9. Any read was removed if the V/J assignment was weak (E-value above 1e-6), the CDR3 was missing, or the read contained stop codons, out-of-frame junctions, or ambiguous translated residues. V3J clonotypes were defined by identical inferred V gene, J gene, and CDR3 amino acid sequence. Percentage overlap between repertoires was computed as shared unique clonotypes divided by the size of the smaller repertoire. Richness of each repertoire was evaluated using RTK rarefaction, the Chao1 estimator, and Recon v2.1 estimates of unobserved clonotypes. For all TCRbeta clonotypes obtained by the gDNA method from four donors, generation probabilities were computed with OLGA. Held by TCRdb, this immuneACCESS table contains in-frame sequences only and omits some clones. Under half of the omission traces to an unresolved V gene where checked; the cause of the rest is unknown. V, J and clone size derive from that table, while D and trimming were established from the DNA sequence. For this sample the table gives under 600,000 clones, of which about 98% were detected only once. The ten most abundant clones make up approximately 0.3% of the sample.

The sequence was collected from a man aged 25-40 years in good health. The sample taken for sequencing was naive CD8+ T cells sorted from blood. Sample cell subset or site, as interpreted from the label and publication: CD45RA+CCR7+. The chain couples TRBV7-9 to TRBJ2-7, with 11 bases aligning to TRBD2. For the CDR3, the sequence is CASSPSGRSYEQYF. In nucleotide form, the sequence is TGTGCCAGCAGCCCTAGCGGGAGGTCGTACGAGCAGTACTTC.